This TCR beta chain was retrieved from a study of cytomegalovirus exposure and HLA in healthy donors. In the study overall: Unique TCR beta sequences numbering about 100 million came from 150 million to 200 million T cells in an earlier analysis.

V was cut by 6 bases and J by 5 bases, with 16 bases left in between. The CDR3 contains 14 residues. The V gene's germline CDR1 is MGHDK and CDR2 SYGVNS. General study results and limits: Apparent HLA restriction characterized most CMV-associated TCR beta chains in a later analysis. The classifier reportedly diagnosed cytomegalovirus status with high specificity and sensitivity.

Amplification used 60 Vbeta primers and 13 Jbeta primers. Measured with immunoSEQ multiplex PCR; TCRdb has only the in-frame clones, and not every one. The profile shows about 110,000 clones, nearly 70% of them singletons. About this clone itself: What it recognizes is unknown.

The sample comprised PBMCs. The V call is TRBV25-1, the J call TRBJ1-1, with a tentative D call TRBD1 (5 bases). The TCR sequence derives from a woman in her sixties or seventies in good health and CMV-seropositive. CDR3 in amino acids: CASRPLGVWTEAFF. In DNA form, the CDR3 reads TGTGCCAGCAGGCCATTAGGGGTATGGACTGAAGCTTTCTTT.